The clone carrying this T cell receptor (beta chain) was recorded once. The antigen remains undetermined. The record originates from a study of OX40 agonist ivuxolimab in advanced cancers. About the research overall: The treatment was a fully human IgG2 OX40 agonist, ivuxolimab. At doses from 0.01 to 10 mg/kg, patients were given intravenous ivuxolimab every 2 weeks.

Sequenced by immunoSEQ multiplex PCR; TCRdb stores in-frame clones only, minus some. The table has about 83,000 clones, approximately 84% seen once. Germline assignment: CDR1 WNHNN and CDR2 SYGVQD (reference sequence). The V end lost 2 bases, the J end lost 2 bases, and 8 bases lay between the germline ends. This CDR3 region has 14 residues. Study findings and constraints: Partial responders at 0.1-3.0 mg/kg showed near-lowest clonal expansion.

Patients with autoimmune history or systemic immunosuppression were excluded. Sequencing was performed on CD4+ or CD8+ T cells sorted from blood, taken in a trial of the OX40 agonist ivuxolimab. The chain joins TRBV10-1 to TRBJ2-3; D possibly corresponds to TRBD1 (6 bases). The receptor's source is an adult with an advanced solid tumor such as melanoma, head and neck, liver or kidney cancer. The CDR3 bases are TGCGCCAGCAGTGAGAGGGGGACCACAGATACGCAGTATTTT. This codes for CASSERGTTDTQYF.